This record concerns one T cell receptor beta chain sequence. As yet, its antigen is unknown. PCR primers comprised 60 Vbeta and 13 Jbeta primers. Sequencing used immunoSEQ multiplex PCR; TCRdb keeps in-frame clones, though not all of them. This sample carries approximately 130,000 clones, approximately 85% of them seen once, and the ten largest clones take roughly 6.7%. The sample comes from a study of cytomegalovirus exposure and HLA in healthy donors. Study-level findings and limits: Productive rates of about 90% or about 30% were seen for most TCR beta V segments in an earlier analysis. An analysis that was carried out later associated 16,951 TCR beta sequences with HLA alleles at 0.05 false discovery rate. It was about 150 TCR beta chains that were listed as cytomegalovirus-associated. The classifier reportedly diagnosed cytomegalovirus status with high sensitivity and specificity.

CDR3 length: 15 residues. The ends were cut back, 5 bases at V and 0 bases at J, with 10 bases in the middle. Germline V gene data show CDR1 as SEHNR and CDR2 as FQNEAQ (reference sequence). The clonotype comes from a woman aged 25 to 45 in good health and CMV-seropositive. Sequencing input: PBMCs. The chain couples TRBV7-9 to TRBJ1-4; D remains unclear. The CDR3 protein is CASSRYSATNEKLFF. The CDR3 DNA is TGTGCCAGCAGCCGTTATTCCGCAACTAATGAAAAACTGTTTTTT.